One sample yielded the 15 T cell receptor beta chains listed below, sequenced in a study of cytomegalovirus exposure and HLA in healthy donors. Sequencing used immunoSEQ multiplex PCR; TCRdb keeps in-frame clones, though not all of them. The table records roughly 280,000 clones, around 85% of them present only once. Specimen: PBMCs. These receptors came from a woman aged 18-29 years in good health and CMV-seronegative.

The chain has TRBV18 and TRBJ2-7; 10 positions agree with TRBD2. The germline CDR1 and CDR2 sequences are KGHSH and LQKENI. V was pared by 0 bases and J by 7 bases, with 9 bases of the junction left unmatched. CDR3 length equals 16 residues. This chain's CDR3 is CASSPPGLAASREQYF. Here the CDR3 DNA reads TGTGCCAGCTCACCACCCGGACTAGCGGCAAGCCGAGAGCAGTACTTC. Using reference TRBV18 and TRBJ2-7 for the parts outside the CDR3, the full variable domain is NAGVMQNPRHLVRRRGQEARLRCSPMKGHSHVYWYRQLPEEGLKFMVYLQKENIIDESGMPKERFSAEFPKEGPSILRIQQVVRGDSAAYFCASSPPGLAASREQYFGPGTRLTVT.

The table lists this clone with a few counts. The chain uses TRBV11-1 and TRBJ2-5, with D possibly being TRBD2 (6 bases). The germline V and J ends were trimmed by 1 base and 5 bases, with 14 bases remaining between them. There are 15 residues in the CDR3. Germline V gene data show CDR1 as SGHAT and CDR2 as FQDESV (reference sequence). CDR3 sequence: CASSLGVVREETQYF. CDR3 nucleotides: TGTGCCAGCAGCTTAGGGGTGGTCCGGGAGGAGACCCAGTACTTC.

In DNA, the CDR3 is TGTGCCAGCAGCCGGACCCCTGACGCAGGGGGCGATAACTATGGCTACACCTTC. Translating it yields CASSRTPDAGGDNYGYTF. The J gene is TRBJ1-2, the V gene TRBV7-6; TRBD1 matches 8 bases. Germline loops: CDR1 SGHVS, CDR2 FNYEAQ. V dropped 5 bases and J dropped 1; count of bases not matched to a gene: 15. The CDR3 is made up of 18 amino acids.

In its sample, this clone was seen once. CDR3 in amino acids: CASSQGRGPNSPLHF. Written as DNA, the CDR3 is TGCGCCAGCAGCCAAGGTAGGGGTCCTAATTCACCCCTCCACTTT. J is TRBJ1-6 and V is TRBV4-3; TRBD1 might be the D (5 bases). V was trimmed by 1 base and J by 6 bases, leaving 10 bases between them. Germline CDR1 reads LGHNA; CDR2 reads YSLEER. The CDR3 is 15 residues long.

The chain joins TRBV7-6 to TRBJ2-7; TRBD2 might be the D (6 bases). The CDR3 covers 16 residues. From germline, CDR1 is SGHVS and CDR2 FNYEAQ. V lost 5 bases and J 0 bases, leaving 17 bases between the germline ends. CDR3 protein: CASSPWGVRPSYEQYF. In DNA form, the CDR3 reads TGTGCCAGCAGCCCCTGGGGGGTGCGACCCTCCTACGAGCAGTACTTC.

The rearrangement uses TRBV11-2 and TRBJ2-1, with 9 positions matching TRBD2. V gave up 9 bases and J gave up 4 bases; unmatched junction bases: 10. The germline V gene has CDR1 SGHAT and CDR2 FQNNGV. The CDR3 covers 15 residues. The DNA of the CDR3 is TGTGCCAGTAGGTGGGCGGGGGGGCCGTACAATGAGCAGTTCTTC. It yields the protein CASRWAGGPYNEQFF.

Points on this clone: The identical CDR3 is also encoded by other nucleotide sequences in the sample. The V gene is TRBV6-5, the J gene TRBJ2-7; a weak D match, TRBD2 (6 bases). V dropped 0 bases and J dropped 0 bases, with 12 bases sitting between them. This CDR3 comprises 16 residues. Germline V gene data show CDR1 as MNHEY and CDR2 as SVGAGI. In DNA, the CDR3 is TGTGCCAGCAGTTACTCGGTGGTCGGGGGCTCCTACGAGCAGTACTTC. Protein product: CASSYSVVGGSYEQYF.

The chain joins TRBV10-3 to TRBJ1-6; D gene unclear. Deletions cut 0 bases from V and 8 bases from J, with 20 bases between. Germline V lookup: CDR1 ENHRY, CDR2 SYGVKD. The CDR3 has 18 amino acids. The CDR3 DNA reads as TGTGCCATCAGTGAGTCTGGCAAAGGAAAGAGGATTCATTCACCCCTCCACTTT. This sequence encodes CAISESGKGKRIHSPLHF.

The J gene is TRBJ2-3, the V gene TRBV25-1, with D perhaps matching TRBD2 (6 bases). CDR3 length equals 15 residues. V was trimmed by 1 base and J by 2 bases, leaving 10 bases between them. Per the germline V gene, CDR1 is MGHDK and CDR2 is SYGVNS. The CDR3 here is CASSELSGDTDTQYF. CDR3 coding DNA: TGTGCCAGCAGTGAATTATCGGGAGACACAGATACGCAGTATTTT.

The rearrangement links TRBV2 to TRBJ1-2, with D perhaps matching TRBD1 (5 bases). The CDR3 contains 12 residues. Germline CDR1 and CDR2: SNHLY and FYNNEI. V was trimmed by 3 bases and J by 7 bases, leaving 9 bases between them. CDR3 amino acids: CASSEGGFGYTF. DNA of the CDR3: TGTGCCAGCAGTGAGGGGGGGTTTGGCTACACCTTC.

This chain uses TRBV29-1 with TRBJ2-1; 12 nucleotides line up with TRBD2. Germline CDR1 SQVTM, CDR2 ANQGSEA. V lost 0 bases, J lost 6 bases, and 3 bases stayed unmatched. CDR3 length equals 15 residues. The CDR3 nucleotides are TGCAGCGTTGAAGAAGTACTAGCGGGAGGCAATGAGCAGTTCTTC. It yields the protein CSVEEVLAGGNEQFF.

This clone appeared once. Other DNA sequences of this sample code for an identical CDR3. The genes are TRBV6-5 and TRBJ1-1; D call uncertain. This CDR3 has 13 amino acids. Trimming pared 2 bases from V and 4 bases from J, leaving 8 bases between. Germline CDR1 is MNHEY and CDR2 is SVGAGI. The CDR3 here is CASSYPRGTEAFF. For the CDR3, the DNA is TGTGCCAGCAGTTACCCCCGGGGCACTGAAGCTTTCTTT.

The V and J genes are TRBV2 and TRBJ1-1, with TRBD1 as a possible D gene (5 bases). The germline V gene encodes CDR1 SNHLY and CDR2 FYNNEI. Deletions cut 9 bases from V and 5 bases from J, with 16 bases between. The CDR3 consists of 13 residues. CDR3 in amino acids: CAREGREETEAFF. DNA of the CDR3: TGTGCCAGGGAGGGACGGGAGGAAACTGAAGCTTTCTTT. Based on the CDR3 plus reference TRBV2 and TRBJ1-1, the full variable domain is EPEVTQTPSHQVTQMGQEVILRCVPISNHLYFYWYRQILGQKVEFLVSFYNNEISEKSEIFDDQFSVERPDGSNFTLKIRSTKLEDSAMYFCAREGREETEAFFGQGTRLTVV.

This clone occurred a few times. Here the CDR3 DNA reads TGCGCCAGCGGAAGCGGGGGGGACGATGAGCAGTTCTTC. Translating gives CASGSGGDDEQFF. V usage is TRBV5-1 and J usage is TRBJ2-1; 10 bases line up with TRBD2. Trimming removed 7 bases from V and 8 bases from J; junction bases left unmatched: 6. The CDR3 has 13 residues. Germline V CDR1 and CDR2: SGHRS, YFSETQ.

The CDR3 region has the DNA TGCGCCAGCAGCCAAGACGACGGGGGGGCCTACGAGCAGTACTTC. It codes for CASSQDDGGAYEQYF. The chain has TRBV4-3 and TRBJ2-7, with 8 nucleotides matching TRBD2. The CDR3 length is 15 residues. V dropped 0 bases and J dropped 2; count of bases not matched to a gene: 3. The V gene's germline CDR1 is LGHNA and CDR2 YSLEER.